Listed here are 23 T cell receptor beta chains from one sample, sequenced in a study of regulatory T cells in long-lasting Graves disease. To make TCR beta libraries, researchers used iRepertoire HTBI primers and Arm-PCR of CDR3 regions. TCRdb reprocessed the multiplex PCR reads with MiXCR, giving one entry per CDR3 protein. The sample shows more than 300,000 distinct CDR3 sequences, around 20% of them seen only once. Time point denoted: persistent/refractory GD, antithyroid drugs over 5 years with positive TRAb. The TCR library was prepared using RNA isolated from PBMCs. Sample: peripheral blood mononuclear cells (PBMCs), taken when the disease was refractory, from a patient treated with antithyroid drugs. The receptors were sampled from a female donor with Graves disease.

This clonotype was counted ten times or more. This chain joins TRBV7-2 and TRBJ1-1; maybe TRBD1 (6 bases). The V and J ends lost 2 bases and 4 bases respectively, with 11 bases between them. CDR1 is SGHTA, CDR2 FQGNSA, per germline. The CDR3 is 14 residues long. CDR3 in amino acids: CASSLTGRTTEAFF. CDR3 nucleotides: TGTGCCAGCAGCTTAACAGGGAGGACCACTGAAGCTTTCTTT.

This clonotype was found many times. This sequence joins TRBV20-1 and TRBJ2-3; D remains unclear. This CDR3 has 13 amino acids. V was shortened by 6 bases and J by 1 base, with 11 bases between the two germline ends. CDR1 and CDR2 from the germline V gene are DFQATT and SNEGSKA (reference sequence). The CDR3 reads CSASQPRTDTQYF. The CDR3 DNA is TGCAGTGCCTCACAGCCTCGCACAGATACGCAGTATTTT.

Ten or more counts support this clonotype. The chain employs TRBV6-1 and TRBJ2-7; 7 bases match TRBD1. Germline CDR1 is MNHNS and CDR2 is SASEGT. There are 14 residues in the CDR3. Trimming removed 6 bases from V and 1 base from J; junction bases left unmatched: 6. The CDR3 DNA reads as TGTGCCAGCAGGTTAAACAGGGGATCCTACGAGCAGTACTTC. Residues: CASRLNRGSYEQYF.

This clonotype has a count of ten or more. The junction does not match germline at one end; this may be a read error. The V call is TRBV5-1, the J call TRBJ2-7; 7 positions match TRBD2. In germline, CDR1 is SGHRS, CDR2 YFSETQ. The CDR3 runs to 14 residues. The CDR3 region has the DNA TGCGCCAGCAGCTTGACGGGAGGCTCCTACGAGCAGTGCTTC. It codes for CASSLTGGSYEQCF.

The chain combines TRBV5-1 with TRBJ2-5; D not resolved. The germline V gene encodes CDR1 SGHRS and CDR2 YFSETQ. The V end lost 2 bases, the J end lost 1 base, and 12 bases lay between the germline ends. The length of the CDR3 is 15 residues. Written as DNA, the CDR3 is TGCGCCAGCAGCTTCGGTGGCACCTTCCAAGAGACCCAGTACTTC. It translates to CASSFGGTFQETQYF.

This clonotype has at least ten counts. The chain couples TRBV7-2 to TRBJ1-4; 8 nucleotides match TRBD1. CDR1 and CDR2 from the germline V gene are SGHTA and FQGNSA. The CDR3 sequence is 15 residues long. V was clipped by 5 bases and J by 5 bases; unmatched bases: 7. CDR3 nucleotide sequence: TGTGCCAGCAGCCCAATACGGACAGGGAATGAAAAACTGTTTTTT. It specifies CASSPIRTGNEKLFF.

Note on this clonotype: Likely a read error: the CDR3 ends without its conserved phenylalanine or tryptophan. V is TRBV5-5 and J is TRBJ1-1, with D unclear. The V and J ends lost 0 bases and 1 base respectively, with 4 bases between them. The CDR3 loop spans 13 amino acids. The V gene's germline CDR1 is SGHKS and CDR2 YYEKEE (reference sequence). As DNA, the CDR3 is TGTGCCAGCAGCTTGGGGGGGAACACTGAAGCTTTCCTT. This codes for CASSLGGNTEAFL.

This clonotype has more than one count but fewer than ten. The chain combines TRBV7-2 with TRBJ1-5, with D unresolved. This CDR3 is 14 amino acids long. The germline CDR1 and CDR2 sequences are SGHTA and FQGNSA. The V and J ends lost 3 bases and 3 bases respectively, with 9 bases between them. CDR3 in DNA: TGTGCCAGCAGCTTCGGAACGTTCAATCAGCCCCAGCATTTT. Its translation is CASSFGTFNQPQHF.

This clonotype has a count of ten or more. The chain is built from TRBV2 and TRBJ1-4; TRBD1 is a possible D gene (6 bases). This CDR3 comprises 15 residues. V lost 6 bases and J 0 bases, leaving 11 bases between the germline ends. Looked up from germline, CDR1 is SNHLY and CDR2 is FYNNEI. The CDR3 region has the DNA TGTGCCAGCAGGGGTTGGACAGCAACTAATGAAAAACTGTTTTTT. Translating it yields CASRGWTATNEKLFF. Using reference TRBV2 and TRBJ1-4 for the parts outside the CDR3, the full variable domain is EPEVTQTPSHQVTQMGQEVILRCVPISNHLYFYWYRQILGQKVEFLVSFYNNEISEKSEIFDDQFSVERPDGSNFTLKIRSTKLEDSAMYFCASRGWTATNEKLFFGSGTQLSVL.

The chain uses TRBV4-1 and TRBJ2-7; 8 bases match TRBD1. Germline values: CDR1 MGHRA, CDR2 YSYEKL. V lost 0 bases and J lost 0; bases outside the gene matches: 1. The CDR3 consists of 15 residues. The CDR3 spells CASSQEDRDSYEQYF. Here the CDR3 DNA reads TGCGCCAGCAGCCAAGAGGACAGGGACTCCTACGAGCAGTACTTC.

The CDR3 region has the DNA TGTGCCTGGAAGAGGACAGACTATGGCTACACCTTC. It encodes CAWKRTDYGYTF. This chain uses TRBV30 with TRBJ1-2, with TRBD1 as a possible D gene (6 bases). V was shortened by 4 bases and J by 3 bases, with 9 bases between the two germline ends. This CDR3 contains 12 residues. Germline assignment: CDR1 GTSNPN and CDR2 SVGIG (reference sequence).

Ten or more counts support this clonotype. The chain carries TRBV7-9 and TRBJ2-7; D is perhaps TRBD1 (5 bases). CDR3 length: 14 amino acids. V gave up 5 bases and J gave up 2 bases, with 13 bases separating them. Germline V CDR1 and CDR2: SEHNR, FQNEAQ (reference sequence). CDR3 residues: CASSPRQSAYEQYF. In DNA, the CDR3 is TGTGCCAGCAGCCCTCGACAGAGCGCCTACGAGCAGTACTTC.

The chain joins TRBV20-1 to TRBJ2-7; TRBD2 matches 13 bases. V was pared by 1 base and J by 3 bases, with 3 bases of the junction left unmatched. The CDR3 totals 15 residues. Per germline, CDR1 DFQATT and CDR2 SNEGSKA (reference sequence). Here the CDR3 DNA reads TGCAGTGCTAGAGTGGGACTAGCGGGAAACTACGAGCAGTACTTC. Protein sequence: CSARVGLAGNYEQYF.

The table lists this clonotype with a few counts. The V and J genes are TRBV10-3 and TRBJ2-2, with a weak D call TRBD1 (5 bases). Deletions cut 3 bases from V and 7 bases from J, with 12 bases between. This CDR3 region has 14 residues. Germline V CDR1 and CDR2: ENHRY, SYGVKD. In nucleotides, the CDR3 is TGTGCCATCAGTGATCCATCCCAGGGCGGGGAGCTGTTTTTT. Translating gives CAISDPSQGGELFF.

V usage is TRBV5-1 and J usage is TRBJ1-4; possibly TRBD1 for D (6 bases). Germline loops: CDR1 SGHRS, CDR2 YFSETQ. This CDR3 comprises 14 residues. With 0 bases removed from V and 5 bases from J, the gap between germline ends came to 8 bases. In DNA form, the CDR3 reads TGCGCCAGCAGCTTGGGGGACACCAATGAAAAACTGTTTTTT. This translates into CASSLGDTNEKLFF.

For this clonotype: This may stem from a read error, because a much larger clone lies one nucleotide away. This chain joins TRBV12-3 or TRBV12-4 and TRBJ2-7, with 12 positions matching TRBD2. The CDR3 has 15 amino acids. With 5 bases clipped from V and 9 bases from J, the junction kept 11 bases outside the gene matches. The CDR3 nucleotides are TGTGCCAGCAGTCGACGACTAGCGGGGGACAACGGGCAGTACTTC. Residues: CASSRRLAGDNGQYF.

This clonotype appeared many times. The rearrangement links TRBV6-1 to TRBJ2-7; D may be TRBD1 (5 bases). The CDR3 has 12 residues. V gave up 6 bases and J gave up 6 bases, with 12 bases separating them. Germline lookup yields CDR1 MNHNS and CDR2 SASEGT. Here the CDR3 DNA reads TGTGCCAGCAGCCTAGGGGTCGCCGAGCAGTACTTC. Protein product: CASSLGVAEQYF.

The J gene is TRBJ1-1, the V gene TRBV7-6; 9 bases fit TRBD1. Germline V gene sequence: CDR1 SGHVS, CDR2 FNYEAQ. The CDR3 has 12 amino acids. V dropped 4 bases and J dropped 11; count of bases not matched to a gene: 5. CDR3 region: CASSSWDRVAFF. The CDR3 nucleotides are TGTGCCAGCAGCTCATGGGACAGGGTTGCTTTCTTT.

The chain carries TRBV7-2 and TRBJ1-1, with D tentatively TRBD1 (6 bases). The V gene lost 5 bases and the J gene lost 0 bases, with 10 bases spanning the gap. The CDR3 length is 14 residues. In germline, CDR1 is SGHTA, CDR2 FQGNSA. The CDR3 spells CASSRGGLNTEAFF. The CDR3 DNA sequence: TGTGCCAGCAGCAGGGGGGGGTTGAACACTGAAGCTTTCTTT.

This clonotype was found many times. The rearrangement uses TRBV2 and TRBJ2-5; 11 bases align to TRBD2. V gave up 3 bases and J gave up 5 bases; unmatched junction bases: 5. The CDR3 consists of 15 residues. Per germline, CDR1 SNHLY and CDR2 FYNNEI. CDR3 sequence (DNA): TGTGCCAGCAGTGATATACTAGCGGGGGTGGAGACCCAGTACTTC. This encodes CASSDILAGVETQYF.

This clonotype came up many times. The chain recombines TRBV3-1 with TRBJ2-7; tentatively, D is TRBD1 (6 bases). This CDR3 has 15 residues. The V and J ends lost 3 bases and 3 bases respectively, with 15 bases between them. From germline, CDR1 is LGHDT and CDR2 YNNKEL (reference sequence). The CDR3 coding sequence is TGTGCCAGCAGCCAGGAATACAGGGTCGGCTACGAGCAGTACTTC. Amino acid sequence: CASSQEYRVGYEQYF.

This clonotype was observed a single time. A read error may explain this, as a much larger clone is one base away. This chain uses TRBV6-1 with TRBJ1-2, with TRBD1 matching over 8 bases. The CDR3 spans 13 residues. Germline CDR1 reads MNHNS; CDR2 reads SASEGT. Germline trimming cut 10 bases from V and 7 bases from J; bases unmatched to any gene: 11. The CDR3 reads CANTLDRASGYTF. CDR3 coding DNA: TGTGCCAACACCTTGGACAGGGCGAGTGGCTACACCTTC.

This clonotype came up many times. V gene TRBV12-3 or TRBV12-4 combines with J gene TRBJ1-1; D gene ambiguous. V lost 6 bases and J 4 bases, leaving 24 bases between the germline ends. This CDR3 contains 17 residues. The CDR3 sequence: CASSPWHGVGSSTEAFF. For the CDR3, the DNA is TGTGCCAGCAGCCCGTGGCATGGGGTAGGATCGAGCACTGAAGCTTTCTTT.